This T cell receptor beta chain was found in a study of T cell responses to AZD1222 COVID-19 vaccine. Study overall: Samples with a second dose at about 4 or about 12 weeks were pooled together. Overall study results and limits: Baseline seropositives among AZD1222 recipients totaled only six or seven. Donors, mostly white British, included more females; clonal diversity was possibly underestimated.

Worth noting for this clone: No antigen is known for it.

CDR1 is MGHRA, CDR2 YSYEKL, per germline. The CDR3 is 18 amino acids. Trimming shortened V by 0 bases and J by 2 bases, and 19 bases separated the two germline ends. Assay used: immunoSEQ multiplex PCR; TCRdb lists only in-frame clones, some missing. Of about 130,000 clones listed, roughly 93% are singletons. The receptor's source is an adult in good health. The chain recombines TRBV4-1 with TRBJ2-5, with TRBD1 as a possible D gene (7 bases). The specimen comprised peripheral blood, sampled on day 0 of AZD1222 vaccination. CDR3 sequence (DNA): TGCGCCAGCAGCCAAGATTGGGTGAGCAGGGGGGAACAAGAGACCCAGTACTTC. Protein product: CASSQDWVSRGEQETQYF.